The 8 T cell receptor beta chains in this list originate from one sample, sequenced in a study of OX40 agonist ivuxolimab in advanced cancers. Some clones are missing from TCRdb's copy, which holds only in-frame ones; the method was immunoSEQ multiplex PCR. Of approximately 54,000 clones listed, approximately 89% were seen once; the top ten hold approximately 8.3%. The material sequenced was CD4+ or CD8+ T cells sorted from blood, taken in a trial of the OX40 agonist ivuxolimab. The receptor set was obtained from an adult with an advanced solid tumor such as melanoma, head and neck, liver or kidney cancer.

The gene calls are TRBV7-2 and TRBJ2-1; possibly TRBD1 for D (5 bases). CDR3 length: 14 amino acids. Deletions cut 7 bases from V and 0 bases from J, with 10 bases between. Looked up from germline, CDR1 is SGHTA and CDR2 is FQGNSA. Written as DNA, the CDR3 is TGTGCCAGCATGACAGCACTCTCCTACAATGAGCAGTTCTTC. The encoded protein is CASMTALSYNEQFF.

CDR3 DNA: TGTGCCAGCAGCTTAGGGGGAGCCATTTATGGCTACACCTTC. Translation gives CASSLGGAIYGYTF. This chain connects TRBV5-6 to TRBJ1-2; D perhaps matches TRBD1 (6 bases). In germline, CDR1 is SGHDT, CDR2 YYEEEE. V lost 2 bases and J lost 5, with 13 bases in between. The CDR3 loop spans 14 amino acids. Complete variable domain (other parts from reference TRBV5-6 and TRBJ1-2): DAGVTQSPTHLIKTRGQQVTLRCSPKSGHDTVSWYQQALGQGPQFIFQYYEEEERQRGNFPDRFSGHQFPNYSSELNVNALLLGDSALYLCASSLGGAIYGYTFGSGTRLTVV.

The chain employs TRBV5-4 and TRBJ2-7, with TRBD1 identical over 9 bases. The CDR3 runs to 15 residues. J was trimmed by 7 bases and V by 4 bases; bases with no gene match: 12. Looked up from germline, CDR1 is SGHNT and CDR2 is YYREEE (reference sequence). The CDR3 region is CASSESGQGFGEQYF. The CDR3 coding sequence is TGTGCCAGCAGCGAATCGGGACAGGGTTTTGGTGAGCAGTACTTC. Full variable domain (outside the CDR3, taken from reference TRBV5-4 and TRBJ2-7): ETGVTQSPTHLIKTRGQQVTLRCSSQSGHNTVSWYQQALGQGPQFIFQYYREEENGRGNFPPRFSGLQFPNYSSELNVNALELDDSALYLCASSESGQGFGEQYFGPGTRLTVT.

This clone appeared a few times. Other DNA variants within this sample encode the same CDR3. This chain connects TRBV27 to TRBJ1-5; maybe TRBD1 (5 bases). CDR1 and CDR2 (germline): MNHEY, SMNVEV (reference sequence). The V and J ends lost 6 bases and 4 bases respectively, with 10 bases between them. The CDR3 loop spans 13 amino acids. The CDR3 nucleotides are TGTGCCAGCAGGCAGGGATCTAATCAGCCCCAGCATTTT. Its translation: CASRQGSNQPQHF.

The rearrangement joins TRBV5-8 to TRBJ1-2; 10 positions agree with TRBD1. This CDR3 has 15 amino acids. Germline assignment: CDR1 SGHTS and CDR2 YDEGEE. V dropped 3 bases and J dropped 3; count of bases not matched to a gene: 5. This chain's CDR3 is CASSSRTGGDYGYTF. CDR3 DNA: TGTGCCAGCAGCTCCCGGACAGGGGGAGACTATGGCTACACCTTC.

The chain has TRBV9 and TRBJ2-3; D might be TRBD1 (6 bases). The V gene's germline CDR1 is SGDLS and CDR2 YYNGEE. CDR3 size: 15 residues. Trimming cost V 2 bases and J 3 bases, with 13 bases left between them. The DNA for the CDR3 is TGTGCCAGCAGCGTCTCAGGGGATCGGACAGATACGCAGTATTTT. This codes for CASSVSGDRTDTQYF. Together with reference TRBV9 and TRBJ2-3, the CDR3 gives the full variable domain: DSGVTQTPKHLITATGQRVTLRCSPRSGDLSVYWYQQSLDQGLQFLIQYYNGEERAKGNILERFSAQQFPDLHSELNLSSLELGDSALYFCASSVSGDRTDTQYFGPGTRLTVL.

DNA for the CDR3: TGTGCCAGCAGCGGACCGCTACGGTTCGATGAGCAGTTCTTC. Its protein product is CASSGPLRFDEQFF. The rearrangement uses TRBV5-5 and TRBJ2-1, with unresolved D. Germline-derived CDR1 and CDR2 are SGHKS and YYEKEE (reference sequence). This CDR3 spans 14 amino acids. The germline V and J ends were trimmed by 4 bases and 8 bases, with 16 bases remaining between them.

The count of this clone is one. CDR3 sequence (DNA): TGTGCCATCAGTGTCGGGACTAGCGGGAGTACGCAGTATTTT. This encodes CAISVGTSGSTQYF. The J gene is TRBJ2-3, the V gene TRBV10-3; 14 nucleotides match TRBD2. V shed 4 bases, J shed 8 bases, and the junction held 2 bases outside the gene matches. This CDR3 comprises 14 residues. Germline V gene sequence: CDR1 ENHRY, CDR2 SYGVKD.